The clone carrying this TCR beta chain was recorded many times. The TCR beta CDR3 regions underwent amplification using RNA transcripts as the source. First-round RT-PCR of the TCR CDR3 relied on the HTBI primer set. From the multiplex PCR reads, TCRdb called clonotypes with MiXCR, one entry per CDR3 protein. The sample carries around 690,000 distinct CDR3 sequences, about 18% recorded once. Losses at the gene ends were 6 bases for V and 3 bases for J; bases not matched to a gene: 0. There are 12 residues in the CDR3. CDR1 and CDR2 from the germline V gene are SNHLY and FYNNEI. This sample stems from a study of T cells in Graves' hyperthyroidism and ophthalmopathy.

Input material: blood. The chain links TRBV2 to TRBJ2-3, with 7 bases identical to TRBD1. The clonotype was recovered from a man aged 50 to 59 with Graves' hyperthyroidism. CDR3 protein: CASRQGTDTQYF. CDR3 coding DNA: TGTGCCAGCAGACAGGGGACAGATACGCAGTATTTT.